Listed below are T cell receptor beta chains from one sample, sequenced in a study of T cells in Graves' hyperthyroidism and ophthalmopathy. TCRdb reanalysed the multiplex PCR reads using MiXCR and keeps one entry per CDR3 protein. The sample lists about 660,000 distinct CDR3 sequences, about 45% occurring once. The sample consisted of peripheral blood or thyroid tissue (not recorded which). Source of these receptors: an adult man with Graves' disease, either hyperthyroidism or ophthalmopathy (not recorded which). Both conserved end residues are part of each CDR3. The D gene is left open where the match is weak. The size of a clone is reported for some rows only, either as once, few or many, or as a class for expanded clones.

NA	TRBV19	NA	TRBJ2-5	TGTGCCAGCGACAGGAGGCAAGAGACCCAGTACTTC	CASDRRQETQYF
NA	TRBV11-1	NA	TRBJ2-7	TGTGCCAGCAGACCCCTGAAGGGGCCGACGGTCGAGCAGTACTTC	CASRPLKGPTVEQYF
NA	TRBV11-2	TRBD1	TRBJ2-7	TGTGCCAGCAGCTTAGAGGGCAGGGGGCGATACGAGCAGTACTTC	CASSLEGRGRYEQYF
NA	TRBV20-1	NA	TRBJ1-2	TGCAGTGCTAGAGATTCGTCCAAGGGTAACTATGGCTACACCTTC	CSARDSSKGNYGYTF
few	TRBV19	NA	TRBJ1-1	TGTGCCAGTAGTATGAATCAGGGAAGGGCAGACACTGAAGCTTTCTTT	CASSMNQGRADTEAFF
once	TRBV5-1	NA	TRBJ1-1	TGCGCCAGCAGCAAAGAGGGGAGGGAAACTGAAGCTTTCTTT	CASSKEGRETEAFF
few	TRBV7-9	NA	TRBJ2-2	TGTGCCAGCAGCTTTACGCCCGGCCGGGCGGACGGGGAGCTGTTTTTT	CASSFTPGRADGELFF
NA	TRBV29-1	NA	TRBJ1-2	TGCAGCGGTGGGGCGGGCGGCTACACCTTC	CSGGAGGYTF
NA	TRBV5-6	TRBD2	TRBJ2-5	TGTGCCAGCAGCCCGACTAGCGGGATGGTGGAGACCCAGTACTTC	CASSPTSGMVETQYF
many	TRBV29-1	NA	TRBJ1-3	TGCAGCGTGCTTCTCTACTCTGGAAACACCATATATTTT	CSVLLYSGNTIYF
NA	TRBV7-9	NA	TRBJ2-7	TGTGCCAGCAGCTTAGGGACAGATACCTACGAGCAGTACTTC	CASSLGTDTYEQYF
many	TRBV6-5	TRBD1	TRBJ2-7	TGTGCCAGCAGCAGGGACAGGGTCCACGAGCAGTACTTC	CASSRDRVHEQYF
NA	TRBV6-5	NA	TRBJ2-7	TGTGCCAGCAGTGAATTTATCTCCTCCTACGAGCAGTACTTC	CASSEFISSYEQYF
few	TRBV29-1	TRBD1	TRBJ1-2	TGCAGCGTTGTAACGACAGGGGTGTGGAGCTATGGCTACACCTTC	CSVVTTGVWSYGYTF